The 5 T cell receptor beta chains below were found in one sample sequenced in a study of shared clonotypes between healthy human individuals. Some clones are missing from TCRdb's copy, which holds only in-frame ones; the method was immunoSEQ multiplex PCR. The sample has 450,000 to 600,000 clones; about four fifths are singletons. Specimen: PBMCs. All receptors derive from a woman in her thirties or forties in good health. Some clones in this sample may be carry-over from other donors' samples.

With regard to this clone: Other DNA sequences in the sample encode the same CDR3. This chain uses TRBV6-6 with TRBJ1-5, with TRBD1 identical over 7 bases. Germline V gene sequence: CDR1 MNHNY, CDR2 SVGAGI (reference sequence). The CDR3 runs to 13 residues. The J segment lost 4 bases and the V segment lost 5 bases, leaving 2 bases of the junction unmatched. The CDR3 coding sequence is TGTGCCAGCAGTAGACAGGGTAATCAGCCCCAGCATTTT. It is translated as CASSRQGNQPQHF.

The CDR3 DNA reads as TGTGCCAGCAGGATGACTAGCAGCGGCCACGAGCAGTACTTC. Its translation: CASRMTSSGHEQYF. The V gene is TRBV2, the J gene TRBJ2-7; 7 bases align to TRBD2. The CDR3 spans 14 residues. From germline, CDR1 is SNHLY and CDR2 FYNNEI. The trim removed 6 bases at V and 5 bases at J, leaving 10 bases unmatched.

V usage is TRBV25-1 and J usage is TRBJ2-1, with D maybe TRBD1 (5 bases). The V and J ends lost 5 bases and 2 bases respectively, with 13 bases between them. Germline CDR1 and CDR2: MGHDK and SYGVNS. This CDR3 region has 15 residues. The CDR3 nucleotides read TGTGCCAGCAGTAAGGGTGCAGGGCCCTACAATGAGCAGTTCTTC. Translated, it gives CASSKGAGPYNEQFF.

There are many counts of this clone. The rearrangement joins TRBV5-6 to TRBJ1-1, with 9 bases lining up with TRBD1. This CDR3 region has 14 residues. Germline V gene data show CDR1 as SGHDT and CDR2 as YYEEEE. J lost 4 bases, V lost 5 bases, and 6 bases had no gene match. The CDR3 loop reads CASSAGQGTTEAFF. The CDR3 DNA reads TGTGCCAGCAGTGCGGGACAGGGAACCACTGAAGCTTTCTTT.

This clone was counted a single time. V and J are TRBV6-4 and TRBJ2-1, with a possible D match to TRBD2 (5 bases). This CDR3 contains 13 residues. V was cut by 4 bases and J by 7 bases, with 11 bases left in between. Germline V CDR1 and CDR2: MRHNA, SNTAGT. For the CDR3, the DNA is TGTGCCAGCAGTGCGGGGAGTCGGAATGAGCAGTTCTTC. It codes for CASSAGSRNEQFF.